Shown below are 12 T cell receptor beta chains from a single sample sequenced in a study of cytomegalovirus exposure and HLA in healthy donors. Measured with immunoSEQ multiplex PCR; TCRdb has only the in-frame clones, and not every one. The table has some 170,000 clones, 80% to 85% seen once; the top ten hold 10% to 13%. Sequenced input: PBMCs. Receptor source: a young man in good health and CMV-seropositive.

J is TRBJ2-5 and V is TRBV10-1, with D perhaps matching TRBD2 (6 bases). The CDR3 runs 14 residues. Trimming pared 11 bases from V and 4 bases from J, leaving 20 bases between. The germline V gene encodes CDR1 WNHNN and CDR2 SYGVQD (reference sequence). The CDR3 bases are TGCGCCCCCACGGGACTCCCGTCCCCAGAGACCCAGTACTTC. This translates into CAPTGLPSPETQYF.

The chain uses TRBV7-6 and TRBJ2-5, with 8 bases aligning to TRBD1. The CDR3 has 14 residues. The V gene end was trimmed by 5 bases and the J gene end by 2 bases; junction bases not matched to a gene: 4. Germline CDR1 is SGHVS and CDR2 is FNYEAQ. In DNA, the CDR3 is TGTGCCAGCAGCGGAGACAGGGGACAAGAGACCCAGTACTTC. Protein sequence: CASSGDRGQETQYF.

J is TRBJ2-6 and V is TRBV5-1, with a tentative D call TRBD1 (5 bases). CDR1 is SGHRS, CDR2 YFSETQ, per germline. The V end was cut by 5 bases, the J end by 3 bases, with 12 bases between. The CDR3 is 15 amino acids. The CDR3 loop reads CASRVGASGANVLTF. CDR3 in DNA: TGCGCCAGCAGGGTAGGGGCTAGTGGGGCCAACGTCCTGACTTTC.

The chain carries TRBV7-9 and TRBJ1-3; a weak D match, TRBD1 (6 bases). Trimming pared 5 bases from V and 2 bases from J, leaving 19 bases between. CDR1 is SEHNR, CDR2 FQNEAQ, per germline (reference sequence). This CDR3 has 17 residues. The CDR3: CASSPSRAGAAGNTIYF. CDR3 bases: TGTGCCAGCAGCCCTTCCCGAGCAGGGGCCGCTGGAAACACCATATATTTT.

CDR3 in amino acids: CASTPGTGWLRAEAFF. The CDR3 nucleotides read TGTGCCAGTACCCCCGGGACAGGGTGGCTTAGGGCTGAAGCTTTCTTT. The rearrangement uses TRBV19 and TRBJ1-1; 9 bases line up with TRBD1. Germline lookup yields CDR1 LNHDA and CDR2 SQIVND (reference sequence). Trimming cost V 7 bases and J 6 bases; bases outside gene matches: 15. There are 16 residues in the CDR3.

The chain combines TRBV7-9 with TRBJ2-1; TRBD2 matches at 7 bases. The CDR3 extends over 16 amino acids. The junction had 5 bases not matched to a gene; V was cut back by 1 base and J by 2 bases. The germline CDR1 and CDR2 sequences are SEHNR and FQNEAQ (reference sequence). CDR3 DNA: TGTGCCAGCAGCTTAGTGGGAGCGGGAACCTACAATGAGCAGTTCTTC. This translates into CASSLVGAGTYNEQFF.

This chain links TRBV30 with TRBJ2-4, with TRBD1 as a possible D gene (6 bases). Between the trimmed V and J ends, which lost 8 bases and 0 bases, there was a span of 17 bases. Germline CDR1 GTSNPN, CDR2 SVGIG (reference sequence). The CDR3 has 15 amino acids. In nucleotides, the CDR3 is TGTGCCGGGGGCGGAGGCCCCCTAGCCAAAAACATTCAGTACTTC. Protein sequence: CAGGGGPLAKNIQYF.

A single count supports this clone. The J gene is TRBJ1-3, the V gene TRBV9; D is unclear. Looked up from germline, CDR1 is SGDLS and CDR2 is YYNGEE. CDR3 length: 15 residues. Trimming shortened V by 4 bases and J by 0 bases, and 11 bases separated the two germline ends. CDR3 nucleotides: TGTGCCAGCAGCCCCGCGGGGATCTCTGGAAACACCATATATTTT. It translates to CASSPAGISGNTIYF.

The chain employs TRBV7-3 and TRBJ2-2; D gene unclear. Germline assignment: CDR1 SGHTA and CDR2 FQGTGA. The V gene lost 6 bases and the J gene lost 4 bases, with 9 bases spanning the gap. There are 13 residues in the CDR3. CDR3 in amino acids: CASSSQFTGELFF. CDR3 nucleotide sequence: TGTGCCAGCAGTTCCCAGTTCACCGGGGAGCTGTTTTTT.

The chain links TRBV6-1 to TRBJ2-7, with TRBD1 matching over 7 bases. In germline, CDR1 is MNHNS, CDR2 SASEGT. The CDR3 length is 15 residues. J gave up 1 base and V 5 bases, and 8 bases lay outside the gene matches. The CDR3, as DNA: TGTGCCAGCAGTATCGGGACAGCAAATTCCTACGAGCAGTACTTC. It yields the protein CASSIGTANSYEQYF.

The chain recombines TRBV10-3 with TRBJ2-5, with D perhaps TRBD2 (5 bases). Trimming removed 2 bases from V and 1 base from J, with 14 bases in between. Germline CDR1 reads ENHRY; CDR2 reads SYGVKD. This CDR3 region has 16 residues. CDR3 nucleotide sequence: TGTGCCATCAGTGAGGGTAAAGCGGCCCTCCAAGAGACCCAGTACTTC. Its protein product is CAISEGKAALQETQYF.

The genes are TRBV7-9 and TRBJ1-6, with TRBD1 matching over 7 bases. V lost 5 bases to trimming and J lost 10 bases; unmatched junction nucleotides: 11. The CDR3 has 15 amino acids. CDR1 is SEHNR, CDR2 FQNEAQ, per germline (reference sequence). CDR3 nucleotide sequence: TGTGCCAGCAGCCAACCCACCGGGACAGTCTCACCCCTCCACTTT. This sequence encodes CASSQPTGTVSPLHF. The variable domain in full, completed from reference TRBV7-9 and TRBJ1-6, reads DTGVSQNPRHKITKRGQNVTFRCDPISEHNRLYWYRQTLGQGPEFLTYFQNEAQLEKSRLLSDRFSAERPKGSFSTLEIQRTEQGDSAMYLCASSQPTGTVSPLHFGNGTRLTVT.